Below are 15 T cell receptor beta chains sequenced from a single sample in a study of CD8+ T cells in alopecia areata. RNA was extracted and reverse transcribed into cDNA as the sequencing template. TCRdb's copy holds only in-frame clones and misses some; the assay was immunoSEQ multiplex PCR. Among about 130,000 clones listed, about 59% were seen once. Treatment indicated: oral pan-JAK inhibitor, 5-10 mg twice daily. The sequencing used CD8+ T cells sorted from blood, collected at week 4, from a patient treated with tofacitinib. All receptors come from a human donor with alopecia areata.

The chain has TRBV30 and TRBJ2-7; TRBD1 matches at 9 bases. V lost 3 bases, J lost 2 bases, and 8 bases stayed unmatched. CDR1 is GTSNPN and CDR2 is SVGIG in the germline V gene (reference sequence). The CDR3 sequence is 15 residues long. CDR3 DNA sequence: TGTGCCTGGAGGGAGGACAGGGGCGACCCCTACGAGCAGTACTTC. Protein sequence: CAWREDRGDPYEQYF.

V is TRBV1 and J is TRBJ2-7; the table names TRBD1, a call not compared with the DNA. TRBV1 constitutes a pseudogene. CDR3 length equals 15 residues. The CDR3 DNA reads TGCACCAGCAGCCAAAAGGGACACTGCTCCTACGAGCAGTACTTC. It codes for CTSSQKGHCSYEQYF.

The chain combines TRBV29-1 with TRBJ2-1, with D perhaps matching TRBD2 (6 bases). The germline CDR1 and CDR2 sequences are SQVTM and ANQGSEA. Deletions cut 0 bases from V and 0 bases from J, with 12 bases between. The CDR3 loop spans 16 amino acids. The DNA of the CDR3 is TGCAGCGTTGAAGATCGTGGAGGGAGCTCCTACAATGAGCAGTTCTTC. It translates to CSVEDRGGSSYNEQFF.

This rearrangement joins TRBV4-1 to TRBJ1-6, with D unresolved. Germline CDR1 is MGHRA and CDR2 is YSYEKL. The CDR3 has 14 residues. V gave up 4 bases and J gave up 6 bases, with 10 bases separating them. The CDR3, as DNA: TGCGCCAGCAGCCCGGTGAAAAGTAATTCACCCCTCCACTTT. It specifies CASSPVKSNSPLHF.

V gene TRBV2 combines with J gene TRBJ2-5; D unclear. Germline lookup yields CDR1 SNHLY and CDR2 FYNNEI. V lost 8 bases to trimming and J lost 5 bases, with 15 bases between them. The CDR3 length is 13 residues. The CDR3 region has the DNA TGTGCCAGCCCGTCCGAGATGGGGGAGACCCAGTACTTC. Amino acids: CASPSEMGETQYF.

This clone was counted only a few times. CDR3 protein: CASSYWASGDEKLFF. The CDR3 region has the DNA TGTGCCAGCAGTTACTGGGCCTCTGGGGATGAAAAACTGTTTTTT. The chain links TRBV6-5 to TRBJ1-4; D gene ambiguous. Germline V lookup: CDR1 MNHEY, CDR2 SVGAGI. This CDR3 comprises 15 residues. Trimming shortened V by 1 base and J by 6 bases, and 12 bases separated the two germline ends.

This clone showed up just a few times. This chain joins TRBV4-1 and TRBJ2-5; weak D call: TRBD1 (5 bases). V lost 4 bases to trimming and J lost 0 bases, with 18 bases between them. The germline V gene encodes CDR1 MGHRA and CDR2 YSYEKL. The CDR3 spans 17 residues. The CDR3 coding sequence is TGCGCCAGCAGCCCTTTAGGCCAGGGCCCGTACCAAGAGACCCAGTACTTC. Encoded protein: CASSPLGQGPYQETQYF.

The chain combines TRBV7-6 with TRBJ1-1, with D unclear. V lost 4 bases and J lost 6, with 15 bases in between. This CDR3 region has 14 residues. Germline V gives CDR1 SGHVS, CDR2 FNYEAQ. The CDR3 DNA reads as TGTGCCAGCAGCTCAGCTTCCTTCTCCGCTGAAGCTTTCTTT. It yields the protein CASSSASFSAEAFF. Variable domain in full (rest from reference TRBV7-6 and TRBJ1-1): GAGVSQSPRYKVTKRGQDVALRCDPISGHVSLYWYRQALGQGPEFLTYFNYEAQQDKSGLPNDRFSAERPEGSISTLTIQRTEQRDSAMYRCASSSASFSAEAFFGQGTRLTVV.

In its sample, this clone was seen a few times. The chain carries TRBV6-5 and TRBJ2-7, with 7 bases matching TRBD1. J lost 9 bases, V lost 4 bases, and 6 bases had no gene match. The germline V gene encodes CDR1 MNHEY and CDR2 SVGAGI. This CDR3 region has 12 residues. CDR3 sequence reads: CASSSLDRRQYF. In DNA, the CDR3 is TGTGCCAGCAGTTCCTTGGACAGGCGGCAGTACTTC.

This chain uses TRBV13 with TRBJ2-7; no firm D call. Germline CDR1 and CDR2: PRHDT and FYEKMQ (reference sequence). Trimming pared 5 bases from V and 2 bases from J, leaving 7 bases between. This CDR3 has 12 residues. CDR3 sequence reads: CASSPAPYEQYF. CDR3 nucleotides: TGTGCCAGCAGCCCAGCCCCCTACGAGCAGTACTTC.

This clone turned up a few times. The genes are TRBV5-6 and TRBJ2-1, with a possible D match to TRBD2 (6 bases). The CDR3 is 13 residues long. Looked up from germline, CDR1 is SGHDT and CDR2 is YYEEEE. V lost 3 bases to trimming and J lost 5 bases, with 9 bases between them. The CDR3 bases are TGTGCCAGCAGCTCATCGGGGGACAATGAGCAGTTCTTC. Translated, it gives CASSSSGDNEQFF.

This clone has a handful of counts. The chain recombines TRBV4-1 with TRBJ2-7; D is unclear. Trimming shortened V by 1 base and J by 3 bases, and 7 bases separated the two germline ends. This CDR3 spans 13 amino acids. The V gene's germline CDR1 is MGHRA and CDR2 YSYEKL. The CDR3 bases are TGCGCCAGCAGCCAAGTTTTACGCTACGAGCAGTACTTC. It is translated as CASSQVLRYEQYF.

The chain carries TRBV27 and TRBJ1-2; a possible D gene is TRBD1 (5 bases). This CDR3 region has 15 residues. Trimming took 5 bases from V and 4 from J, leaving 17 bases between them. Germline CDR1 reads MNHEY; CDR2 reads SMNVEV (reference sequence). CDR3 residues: CASSPNGGMGYGYTF. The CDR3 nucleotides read TGTGCCAGCAGTCCAAACGGGGGAATGGGCTATGGCTACACCTTC.

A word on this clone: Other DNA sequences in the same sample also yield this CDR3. The CDR3 DNA sequence: TGCAGCGTTGAAGAACTCCCCGAGACCCAGTACTTC. Protein: CSVEELPETQYF. The chain carries TRBV29-1 and TRBJ2-5; the D is unclear. The CDR3 totals 12 residues. Germline CDR1 reads SQVTM; CDR2 reads ANQGSEA. V lost 0 bases and J lost 5, with 7 bases in between.

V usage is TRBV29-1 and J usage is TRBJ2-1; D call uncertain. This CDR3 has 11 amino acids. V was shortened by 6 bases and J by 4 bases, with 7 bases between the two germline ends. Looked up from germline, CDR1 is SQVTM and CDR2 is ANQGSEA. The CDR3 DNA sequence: TGCAGCGTAGGCCAATACAATGAGCAGTTCTTC. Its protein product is CSVGQYNEQFF.